This TCR beta chain was retrieved from a study of blood T cell repertoires in COVID-19. On the study more broadly: The origin of the acute and convalescent COVID-19 samples was the United States, Italy and Spain. T cells, B-cell-depleted T cells, or PBMCs provided the cDNA or gDNA that served as material.

Authors' processing steps: Reference gene primer amplification yielded estimated nucleated cell counts. Sequenced by immunoSEQ multiplex PCR; TCRdb stores in-frame clones only, minus some. V and J calls and clone size are copied from that table; D and trimming were computed from the DNA. The sample lists approximately 160,000 clones, 84% seen once, with about 8% in the top ten. This clone has only one observation. This sequence originates from a man between 35 and 55 years old who had recovered from COVID-19. Sequencing used peripheral blood.

Here the CDR3 DNA reads TGTGCCAGCAGCCAAACCCCCGGGGTATCGTGGTACGAGCAGTACTTC. Residues: CASSQTPGVSWYEQYF. This chain uses TRBV7-8 with TRBJ2-7; possible D gene TRBD2, 5 bases. The CDR3 consists of 16 residues. V was pared by 5 bases and J by 4 bases, with 21 bases between. The germline V gene encodes CDR1 SGHVS and CDR2 FQNEAQ.